These T cell receptor beta chains were read from a single sample in a study of cytomegalovirus exposure and HLA in healthy donors. Clones were read by immunoSEQ multiplex PCR, and TCRdb kept only the in-frame ones, dropping some. The sample lists roughly 120,000 clones; 15% were seen once. Sequencing was performed on PBMCs. These receptors were collected from a woman aged 18-35 years in good health and CMV-seronegative. CDR3s include the opening cysteine and the closing phenylalanine or tryptophan. The D gene is left open where the match is weak. The size entry is marked missing in some rows and otherwise reads once, few, many or a size class.

DNA: TGTGCCAGCAGCTTGAAAACTAGCGGGAGTTACAATGAGCAGTTCTTC
CDR3: CASSLKTSGSYNEQFF
J: TRBJ2-1
size: .
V: TRBV5-6
D: TRBD2

DNA: TGTGCCAGCAGTGCCCAAAGGGGGGGCAGTATCCAGCCCCAGCATTTT
CDR3: CASSAQRGGSIQPQHF
J: TRBJ1-5
size: .
V: TRBV6-1
D: .

DNA: TGTGCCAGCAGCCCGGGACTAGCGGGAGGGCCGGGCGGGGAGCTGTTTTTT
CDR3: CASSPGLAGGPGGELFF
J: TRBJ2-2
size: .
V: TRBV9
D: TRBD2

DNA: TGTGCCAGCAGCTCCGAAATAGCGGGGGGCACAGATACGCAGTATTTT
CDR3: CASSSEIAGGTDTQYF
J: TRBJ2-3
size: .
V: TRBV7-2
D: TRBD2

DNA: TGTGCCAGCAATCAGGGAAGTAGCTACGAGCAGTACTTC
CDR3: CASNQGSSYEQYF
J: TRBJ2-7
size: .
V: TRBV6-1
D: .

DNA: TGTGCCAGCAGGGGCCCCGGGACAACCAATTCACCCCTCCACTTT
CDR3: CASRGPGTTNSPLHF
J: TRBJ1-6
size: .
V: TRBV2
D: .

DNA: TGTGCCACCCTTCCCCCTGGGAGGGTTGGAAACACCATATATTTT
CDR3: CATLPPGRVGNTIYF
J: TRBJ1-3
size: few
V: TRBV28
D: .

DNA: TGTGCCAGCAGTTACAGGGGCGGGGGAGAGACCCAGTACTTC
CDR3: CASSYRGGGETQYF
J: TRBJ2-5
size: few
V: TRBV6-5
D: TRBD2

DNA: TGTGCCACCAGCGTTCCGGGACAGGGGGAGACCCAGTACTTC
CDR3: CATSVPGQGETQYF
J: TRBJ2-5
size: .
V: TRBV15
D: TRBD1

DNA: TGTGCCAGCAGTTCCCCCGGCGGGAGGAGCACCGGGGAGCTGTTTTTT
CDR3: CASSSPGGRSTGELFF
J: TRBJ2-2
size: .
V: TRBV28
D: TRBD2

DNA: TGCAGCGCCGGAGGGGAGGATTTCCTCTCTTATGGCTACACCTTC
CDR3: CSAGGEDFLSYGYTF
J: TRBJ1-2
size: .
V: TRBV29-1
D: .

DNA: TGTGCCAGCAGCTCAACTACCGGGGAGCTGTTTTTT
CDR3: CASSSTTGELFF
J: TRBJ2-2
size: few
V: TRBV5-6
D: .

DNA: TGCGCCAGCAGCTTGACAGGGGGCCACAATGAGCAGTTCTTC
CDR3: CASSLTGGHNEQFF
J: TRBJ2-1
size: few
V: TRBV5-1
D: TRBD1

DNA: TGCGCCAGCAGCTTTGGACAGGGACTACTTAATGAAAAACTGTTTTTT
CDR3: CASSFGQGLLNEKLFF
J: TRBJ1-4
size: .
V: TRBV5-1
D: TRBD1

DNA: TGTGCCAGCAGTCAAGGGCTAGCGGCAAGCACAGATACGCAGTATTTT
CDR3: CASSQGLAASTDTQYF
J: TRBJ2-3
size: few
V: TRBV2
D: TRBD2

DNA: TGCGCCAGCAGCCAAGATGTGAGGAACAATCAGCCCCAGCATTTT
CDR3: CASSQDVRNNQPQHF
J: TRBJ1-5
size: .
V: TRBV4-3
D: .

DNA: TGTGCCTGGGGCGGCGGGGCGGGGCACTACGAGCAGTACTTC
CDR3: CAWGGGAGHYEQYF
J: TRBJ2-7
size: few
V: TRBV30
D: .

DNA: TGTGCCAGCAGCTTGAACAGGCCGAGCTCCTACAATGAGCAGTTCTTC
CDR3: CASSLNRPSSYNEQFF
J: TRBJ2-1
size: .
V: TRBV5-4
D: .

DNA: TGTGCCAGCAGCTTGGGGACTAGCGGTAGAGGGGGAGATACGCAGTATTTT
CDR3: CASSLGTSGRGGDTQYF
J: TRBJ2-3
size: .
V: TRBV5-4
D: TRBD2

DNA: TGTGCCAGCAGTGACTCTCCCATGGCTAGCGGGGGGTGGGCCTACAATGAGCAGTTCTTC
CDR3: CASSDSPMASGGWAYNEQFF
J: TRBJ2-1
size: .
V: TRBV6-4
D: TRBD2

DNA: TGTGCCAGTAGTATAAAGGGGGAGGGGAACACTGAAGCTTTCTTT
CDR3: CASSIKGEGNTEAFF
J: TRBJ1-1
size: once
V: TRBV19
D: .

DNA: TGTGCCAGCAGTTTATTCCCGAGGGATGTTCAGTACGAGCAGTACTTC
CDR3: CASSLFPRDVQYEQYF
J: TRBJ2-7
size: few
V: TRBV28
D: .

DNA: TGTGCCAGCAGTGCCAGACTAGCCTACGAGCAGTACTTC
CDR3: CASSARLAYEQYF
J: TRBJ2-7
size: .
V: TRBV27
D: .

DNA: TGCAGCGTTGAAACCTCCGGGAACACTGAAGCTTTCTTT
CDR3: CSVETSGNTEAFF
J: TRBJ1-1
size: few
V: TRBV29-1
D: .

DNA: TGTGCCAGCAGTCCCAGGGACAGGGAAGAGACCCAGTACTTC
CDR3: CASSPRDREETQYF
J: TRBJ2-5
size: .
V: TRBV28
D: TRBD1

DNA: TGTGCCAGCAGCTTGGATATACCGGGACAGGGAGGCGAAAAACTGTTTTTT
CDR3: CASSLDIPGQGGEKLFF
J: TRBJ1-4
size: few
V: TRBV5-4
D: TRBD1

DNA: TGTGCCAGCAGTTTACCCCAGACTAGAGGGAGATACAATGAGCAGTTCTTC
CDR3: CASSLPQTRGRYNEQFF
J: TRBJ2-1
size: .
V: TRBV27
D: .

DNA: TGCGCCAGCAGCTTGGATGGGACTAGCGGGGGCCTGTACAATGAGCAGTTCTTC
CDR3: CASSLDGTSGGLYNEQFF
J: TRBJ2-1
size: few
V: TRBV5-1
D: TRBD2

DNA: TGCGCCAGCAGCCGGGGCCCGGGGGGCGGGACTGAAGCTTTCTTT
CDR3: CASSRGPGGGTEAFF
J: TRBJ1-1
size: few
V: TRBV5-1
D: .

DNA: TGCGCCAGCAGCCAAGAGGATGGAGGGTACGATGAAAAACTGTTTTTT
CDR3: CASSQEDGGYDEKLFF
J: TRBJ1-4
size: .
V: TRBV4-1
D: .

DNA: TGTGCCAGTAGGACAGACAGGGGGCGGATGGACACTGAAGCTTTCTTT
CDR3: CASRTDRGRMDTEAFF
J: TRBJ1-1
size: few
V: TRBV19
D: TRBD1

DNA: TGTGCCAGCAGCTTGGAGCCTTACCAAAGCTCCTACGAGCAGTACTTC
CDR3: CASSLEPYQSSYEQYF
J: TRBJ2-7
size: .
V: TRBV5-4
D: .

DNA: TGTGCCAGCAGGACCCCACTAGCGGGAGTTCTCCGGGAGTTCTTC
CDR3: CASRTPLAGVLREFF
J: TRBJ2-1
size: .
V: TRBV2
D: TRBD2

DNA: TGTGCCAGCAGCGTAGGACAGGGGAAATCCTACGAGCAGTACTTC
CDR3: CASSVGQGKSYEQYF
J: TRBJ2-7
size: few
V: TRBV9
D: TRBD1

DNA: TGCAGCGTTGCTTCCCTAGGGGCCAACGTCCTGACTTTC
CDR3: CSVASLGANVLTF
J: TRBJ2-6
size: .
V: TRBV29-1
D: .

DNA: TGTGCTAGCGCCCTGGGGGCAGGGGGCAGGGATGAGCAGTTCTTC
CDR3: CASALGAGGRDEQFF
J: TRBJ2-1
size: .
V: TRBV7-7
D: TRBD1

DNA: TGTGCCAGCAGCTTAGGGGAGAGCACCACAGATACGCAGTATTTT
CDR3: CASSLGESTTDTQYF
J: TRBJ2-3
size: .
V: TRBV7-8
D: .

DNA: TGTGCCTCAAGGAGGAATAGCAATCAGCCCCAGCATTTT
CDR3: CASRRNSNQPQHF
J: TRBJ1-5
size: .
V: TRBV28
D: .

DNA: TGTGCCAGCAGCCCAGGGGCATACACCGGGGAGCTGTTTTTT
CDR3: CASSPGAYTGELFF
J: TRBJ2-2
size: .
V: TRBV7-3
D: .

DNA: TGCGCCAGCAGTGAAGGAGGACAGGGGGGCAATGAGCAGTTCTTC
CDR3: CASSEGGQGGNEQFF
J: TRBJ2-1
size: few
V: TRBV10-1
D: TRBD1

DNA: TGTGCCAGCAGAGGGACTAGCGGGAGGTTCTACGAGCAGTACTTC
CDR3: CASRGTSGRFYEQYF
J: TRBJ2-7
size: .
V: TRBV2
D: TRBD2